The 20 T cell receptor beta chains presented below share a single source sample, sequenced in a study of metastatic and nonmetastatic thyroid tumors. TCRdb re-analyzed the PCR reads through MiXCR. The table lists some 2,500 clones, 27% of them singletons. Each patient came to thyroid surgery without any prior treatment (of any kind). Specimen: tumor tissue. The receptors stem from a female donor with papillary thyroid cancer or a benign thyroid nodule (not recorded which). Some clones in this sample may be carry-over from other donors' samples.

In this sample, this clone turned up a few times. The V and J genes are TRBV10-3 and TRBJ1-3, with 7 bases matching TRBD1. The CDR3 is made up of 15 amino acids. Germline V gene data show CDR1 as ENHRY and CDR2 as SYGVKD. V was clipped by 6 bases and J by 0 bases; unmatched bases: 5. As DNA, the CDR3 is TGTGCCATCAGATTCACAGGGGTCTCTGGAAACACCATATATTTT. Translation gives CAIRFTGVSGNTIYF.

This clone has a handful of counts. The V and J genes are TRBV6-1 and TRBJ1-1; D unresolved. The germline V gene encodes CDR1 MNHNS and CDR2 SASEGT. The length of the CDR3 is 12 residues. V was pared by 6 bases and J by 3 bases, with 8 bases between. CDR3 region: CASRRSDTEAFF. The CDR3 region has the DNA TGTGCCAGCAGGAGGTCGGACACTGAAGCTTTCTTT.

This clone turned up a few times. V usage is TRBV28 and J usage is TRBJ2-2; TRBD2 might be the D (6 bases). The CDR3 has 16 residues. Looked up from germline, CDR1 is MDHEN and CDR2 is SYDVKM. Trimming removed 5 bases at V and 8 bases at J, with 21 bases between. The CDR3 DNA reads TGTGCCAGCAGTGCACCGGGACTTACGTTGGGTGGGGAGCTGTTTTTT. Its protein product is CASSAPGLTLGGELFF.

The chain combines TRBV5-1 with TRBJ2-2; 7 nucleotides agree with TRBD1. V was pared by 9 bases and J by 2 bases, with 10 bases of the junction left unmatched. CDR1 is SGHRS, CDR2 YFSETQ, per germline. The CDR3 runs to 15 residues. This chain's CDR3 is CATRRRTGNTGELFF. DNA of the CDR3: TGCGCCACCAGGCGGAGGACAGGAAACACCGGGGAGCTGTTTTTT.

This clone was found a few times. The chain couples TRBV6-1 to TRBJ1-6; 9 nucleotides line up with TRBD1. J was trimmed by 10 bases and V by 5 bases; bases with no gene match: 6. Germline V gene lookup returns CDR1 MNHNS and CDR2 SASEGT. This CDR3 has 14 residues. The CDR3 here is CASSRDRETSPLHF. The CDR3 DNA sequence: TGTGCCAGCAGTCGGGACAGGGAGACCTCACCCCTCCACTTT.

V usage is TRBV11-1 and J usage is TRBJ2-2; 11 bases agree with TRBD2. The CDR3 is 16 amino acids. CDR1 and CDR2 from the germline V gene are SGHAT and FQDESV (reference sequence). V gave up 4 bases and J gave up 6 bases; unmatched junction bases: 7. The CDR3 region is CASSSTTSGKSGELFF. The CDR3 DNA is TGTGCCAGCAGCTCCACGACTAGCGGGAAGTCCGGGGAGCTGTTTTTT. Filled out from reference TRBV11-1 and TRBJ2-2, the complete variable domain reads EAEVAQSPRYKITEKSQAVAFWCDPISGHATLYWYRQILGQGPELLVQFQDESVVDDSQLPKDRFSAERLKGVDSTLKIQPAELGDSAMYLCASSSTTSGKSGELFFGEGSRLTVL.

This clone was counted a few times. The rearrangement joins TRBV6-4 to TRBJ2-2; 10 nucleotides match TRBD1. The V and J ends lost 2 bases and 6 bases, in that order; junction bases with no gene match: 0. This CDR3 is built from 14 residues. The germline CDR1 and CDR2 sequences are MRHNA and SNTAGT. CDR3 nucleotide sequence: TGTGCCAGCAGTGACGGACAGGGGGCCGGGGAGCTGTTTTTT. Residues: CASSDGQGAGELFF.

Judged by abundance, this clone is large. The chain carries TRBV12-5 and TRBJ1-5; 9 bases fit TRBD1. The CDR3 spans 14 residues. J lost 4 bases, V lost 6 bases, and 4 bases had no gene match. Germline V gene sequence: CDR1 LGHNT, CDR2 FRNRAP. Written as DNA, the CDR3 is TGTGCTAGTGGCGCCGGGACAGGGAATCAGCCCCAGCATTTT. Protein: CASGAGTGNQPQHF.

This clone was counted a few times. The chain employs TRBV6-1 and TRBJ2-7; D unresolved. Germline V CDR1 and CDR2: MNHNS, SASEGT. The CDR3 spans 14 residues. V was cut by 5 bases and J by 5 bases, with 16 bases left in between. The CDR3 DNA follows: TGTGCCAGCAGTCCCTATGGCCCCCGGAACGAGCAGTACTTC. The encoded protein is CASSPYGPRNEQYF.

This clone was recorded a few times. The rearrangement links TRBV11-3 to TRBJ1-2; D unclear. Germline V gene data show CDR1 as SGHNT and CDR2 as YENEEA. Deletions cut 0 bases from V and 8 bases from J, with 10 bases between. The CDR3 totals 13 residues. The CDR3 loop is CASSLDRLTGYTF. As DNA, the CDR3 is TGTGCCAGCAGCTTAGATCGTCTTACGGGCTACACCTTC.

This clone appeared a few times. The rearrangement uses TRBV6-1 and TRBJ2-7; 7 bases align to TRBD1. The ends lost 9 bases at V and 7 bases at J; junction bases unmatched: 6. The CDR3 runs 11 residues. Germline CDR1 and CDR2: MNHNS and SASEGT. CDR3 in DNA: TGTGCCAGTAAGGGGGCTTGGGAGCAGTACTTC. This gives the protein CASKGAWEQYF.

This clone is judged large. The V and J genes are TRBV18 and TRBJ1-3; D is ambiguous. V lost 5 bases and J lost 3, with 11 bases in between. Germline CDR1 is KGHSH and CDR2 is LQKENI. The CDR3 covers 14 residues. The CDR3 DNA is TGTGCCAGCTCAGGTTCGACGGATGGAAACACCATATATTTT. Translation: CASSGSTDGNTIYF.

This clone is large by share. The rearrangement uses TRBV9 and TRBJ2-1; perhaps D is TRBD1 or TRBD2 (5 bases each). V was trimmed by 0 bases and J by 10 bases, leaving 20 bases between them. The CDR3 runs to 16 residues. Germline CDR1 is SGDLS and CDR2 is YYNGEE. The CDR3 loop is CASSVGNSRVGDEQFF. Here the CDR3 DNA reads TGTGCCAGCAGCGTAGGGAACTCCCGCGTGGGGGACGAGCAGTTCTTC.

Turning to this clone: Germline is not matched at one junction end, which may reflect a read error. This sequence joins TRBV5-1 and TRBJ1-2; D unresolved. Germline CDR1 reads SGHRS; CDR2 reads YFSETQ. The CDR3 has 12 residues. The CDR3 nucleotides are TGCGCCAGCAGCTTGGCGGACTATGGCTACGCCTTC. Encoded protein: CASSLADYGYAF.

In nucleotides, the CDR3 is TGTGCCAGCAGTTTCCGCGGCATTTCTAACTATGGCTACACCTTC. Its translation: CASSFRGISNYGYTF. V is TRBV28 and J is TRBJ1-2, with D unclear. Germline lookup yields CDR1 MDHEN and CDR2 SYDVKM. V shed 3 bases and J shed 0 bases, with 11 bases lying between them. This CDR3 contains 15 residues.

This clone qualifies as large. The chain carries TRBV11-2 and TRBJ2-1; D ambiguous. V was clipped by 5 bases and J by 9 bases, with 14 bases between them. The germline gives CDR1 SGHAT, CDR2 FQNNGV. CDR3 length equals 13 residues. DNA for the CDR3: TGTGCCAGCAGCCACTCTAAGATGATTGAGCAGTTCTTC. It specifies CASSHSKMIEQFF.

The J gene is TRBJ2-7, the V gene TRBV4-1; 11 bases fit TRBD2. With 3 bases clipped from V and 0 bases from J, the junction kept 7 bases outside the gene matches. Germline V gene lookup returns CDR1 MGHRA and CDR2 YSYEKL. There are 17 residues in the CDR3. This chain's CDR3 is CASSQGTGLADSYEQYF. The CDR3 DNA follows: TGCGCCAGCAGCCAGGGGACGGGACTAGCGGACTCCTACGAGCAGTACTTC.

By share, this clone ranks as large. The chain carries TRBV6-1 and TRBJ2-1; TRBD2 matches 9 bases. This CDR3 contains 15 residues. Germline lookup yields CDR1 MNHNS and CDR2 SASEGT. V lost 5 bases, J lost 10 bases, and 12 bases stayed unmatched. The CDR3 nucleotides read TGTGCCAGCAGTTACGGGGGCGGGGGGGTCGGGGAGCAGTTCTTC. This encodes CASSYGGGGVGEQFF.

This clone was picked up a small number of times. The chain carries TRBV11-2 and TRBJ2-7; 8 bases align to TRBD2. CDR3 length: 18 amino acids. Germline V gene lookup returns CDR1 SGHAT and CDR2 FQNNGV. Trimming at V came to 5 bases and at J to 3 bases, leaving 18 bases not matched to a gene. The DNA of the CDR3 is TGTGCCAGCAGCCCAGAGGCAGCGGGAGACCCCTTAGGCTACGAGCAGTACTTC. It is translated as CASSPEAAGDPLGYEQYF.

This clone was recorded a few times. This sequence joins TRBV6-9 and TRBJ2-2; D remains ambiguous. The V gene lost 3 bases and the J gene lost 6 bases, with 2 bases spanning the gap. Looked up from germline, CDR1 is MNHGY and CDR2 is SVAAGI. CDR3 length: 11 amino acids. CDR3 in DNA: TGTGCCAGCAGTTACCCCGGGGAGCTGTTTTTT. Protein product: CASSYPGELFF.